This passage covers 23 T cell receptor beta chains from one sample sequenced in a study of response to subunit inactivated influenza vaccine. TCRdb called the RT-PCR reads again in MiXCR, with one record for every CDR3 protein. The sample comprises around 850,000 distinct CDR3 sequences, under 20% of which are singletons, and 9.5% to 13% rests with the top ten. Sequences were derived from PBMCs from blood, sampled around 5 days after vaccination. The receptors were sampled from a man in his fifties who received an inactivated influenza vaccine.

The rearrangement joins TRBV4-2 to TRBJ1-6, with D maybe TRBD1 (5 bases). This CDR3 has 14 residues. The germline CDR1 and CDR2 sequences are LGHNA and YNFKEQ. V was pared by 1 base and J by 10 bases, with 11 bases between. The CDR3 DNA reads as TGTGCCAGCAGCCAAGCTATGTGGGACTCACCCCTCCACTTT. The encoded protein is CASSQAMWDSPLHF.

This clonotype was counted only a few times. The chain joins TRBV28 to TRBJ2-4; D is unresolved. The CDR3 is 13 amino acids. Germline CDR1 and CDR2: MDHEN and SYDVKM. V lost 3 bases and J lost 6, with 9 bases in between. This CDR3 is CASSFADTNIQYF. The CDR3, as DNA: TGTGCCAGCAGTTTCGCAGATACAAACATTCAGTACTTC.

This clonotype has ten or more counts. This rearrangement joins TRBV6-2 or TRBV6-3 to TRBJ2-1; 10 nucleotides line up with TRBD2. This CDR3 is built from 16 residues. J gave up 4 bases and V 5 bases, and 8 bases lay outside the gene matches. Germline V CDR1 and CDR2: MNHEY, SVGEGT. The CDR3 is CASSIWSGRVYNEQFF. CDR3 sequence (DNA): TGTGCCAGCAGTATCTGGAGCGGGAGGGTATACAATGAGCAGTTCTTC.

This clonotype has just a few counts. The chain has TRBV7-2 and TRBJ2-2; maybe TRBD1 (6 bases). The CDR3 is 15 residues long. The V end lost 3 bases, the J end lost 7 bases, and 15 bases lay between the germline ends. Germline CDR1 reads SGHTA; CDR2 reads FQGNSA. The CDR3 sequence is CASSLTSRGDGELFF. In DNA form, the CDR3 reads TGTGCCAGCAGCTTGACCAGCAGGGGAGACGGGGAGCTGTTTTTT.

Here the CDR3 DNA reads TGTGCCAGCAGGGAGGGGGCGAGCTCCTATAATTCACCCCTCCACTTT. Encoded protein: CASREGASSYNSPLHF. This chain uses TRBV27 with TRBJ1-6; 7 nucleotides agree with TRBD1. The V gene end was trimmed by 6 bases and the J gene end by 0 bases; junction bases not matched to a gene: 5. This CDR3 is built from 16 residues. CDR1 is MNHEY and CDR2 is SMNVEV in the germline V gene (reference sequence).

This clonotype was detected only a few times. CDR3 nucleotide sequence: TGTGCCAGCAGCTTAGGTTCGGGGGCTCCTTACAATGAGCAGTTCTTC. It encodes CASSLGSGAPYNEQFF. V usage is TRBV7-9 and J usage is TRBJ2-1, with D tentatively TRBD1 or TRBD2 (6 bases each). The germline V gene has CDR1 SEHNR and CDR2 FQNEAQ (reference sequence). V shed 1 base and J shed 4 bases, with 14 bases lying between them. The CDR3 has 16 residues.

The chain joins TRBV20-1 to TRBJ2-7, with D perhaps assigned TRBD1 or TRBD2 (5 bases each). The CDR3 runs 13 residues. The germline CDR1 and CDR2 sequences are DFQATT and SNEGSKA (reference sequence). The V gene lost 3 bases and the J gene lost 4 bases, with 13 bases spanning the gap. CDR3 nucleotide sequence: TGCAGTGCTAGCACAGGAGGTCGGTACGAGCAGTACTTC. This encodes CSASTGGRYEQYF.

There are many counts of this clonotype. V and J are TRBV20-1 and TRBJ2-3, with 9 positions matching TRBD2. V trimming: 3 bases; J trimming: 2 bases; junction bases outside the gene matches: 9. CDR3 length equals 16 residues. Germline CDR1 reads DFQATT; CDR2 reads SNEGSKA (reference sequence). The CDR3 DNA reads TGCAGTGCTAGGGCAGCGGGAGGCCATCTCACAGATACGCAGTATTTT. Its translation: CSARAAGGHLTDTQYF.

The DNA of the CDR3 is TGTGCCAGCAGTTCGACAGACAGGGGGTGGTTGCCCCAGCATTTT. Amino acids: CASSSTDRGWLPQHF. The chain carries TRBV2 and TRBJ1-5; 9 bases are a match to TRBD1. V dropped 5 bases and J dropped 9; count of bases not matched to a gene: 11. There are 15 residues in the CDR3. Germline V gene lookup returns CDR1 SNHLY and CDR2 FYNNEI.

V is TRBV20-1 and J is TRBJ2-7; TRBD1 agrees at 12 bases. CDR3 length: 14 amino acids. Germline CDR1 and CDR2: DFQATT and SNEGSKA (reference sequence). With 6 bases clipped from V and 9 bases from J, the junction kept 12 bases outside the gene matches. Here the CDR3 DNA reads TGCAGTGCGCCGGACCGGGACAGGGGGCGCCGGCAGTACTTC. It encodes CSAPDRDRGRRQYF.

In this sample, this clonotype turned up many times. Lacking the conserved final phenylalanine or tryptophan, this CDR3 likely reflects a read error. The limits of the CDR3 on the DNA are not certain, so only TCRdb's listed CDR3 is given. V is TRBV6-5 and J is TRBJ2-1; the table's D gene call, TRBD1, was not cross checked with the DNA. Germline CDR1 MNHEY, CDR2 SVGAGI. The CDR3 length is 10 residues, termini included. The CDR3: CASSYPGLPV.

The chain joins TRBV20-1 to TRBJ2-3; no reliable D call. The CDR3 totals 16 residues. V was pared by 4 bases and J by 2 bases, with 19 bases between. The germline V gene has CDR1 DFQATT and CDR2 SNEGSKA (reference sequence). The CDR3 reads CSAITGRATYTDTQYF. DNA for the CDR3: TGCAGTGCTATAACGGGCCGTGCAACTTACACAGATACGCAGTATTTT.

Ten or more counts support this clonotype. This chain connects TRBV6-5 to TRBJ1-2; TRBD1 might be the D (6 bases). The V gene's germline CDR1 is MNHEY and CDR2 SVGAGI. The CDR3 runs 14 residues. The germline V and J ends were trimmed by 2 bases and 8 bases, with 15 bases remaining between them. The CDR3 spells CASSYQGTSLGYTF. The CDR3 region has the DNA TGTGCCAGCAGTTACCAGGGGACATCGCTAGGCTACACCTTC.

The rearrangement links TRBV11-2 to TRBJ2-5; tentatively, D is TRBD2 (6 bases). The CDR3 loop spans 16 amino acids. V was cut by 1 base and J by 5 bases, with 17 bases left in between. Germline lookup yields CDR1 SGHAT and CDR2 FQNNGV. CDR3 in amino acids: CASSLGRSGGSETQYF. CDR3 sequence (DNA): TGTGCCAGCAGCTTAGGGCGGTCTGGGGGGAGTGAGACCCAGTACTTC.

At least ten counts were recorded for this clonotype. DNA of the CDR3: TGTGCCAGCAGCTTAACGACTAGCGGGGGCCTGGAGGAGACCCAGTACTTC. Translation gives CASSLTTSGGLEETQYF. This rearrangement joins TRBV7-2 to TRBJ2-5; 12 bases map to TRBD2. V trimming: 2 bases; J trimming: 5 bases; junction bases outside the gene matches: 9. The CDR3 sequence is 17 residues long. Germline lookup yields CDR1 SGHTA and CDR2 FQGNSA.

This clonotype was detected a few times. The chain joins TRBV5-1 to TRBJ1-5; D ambiguous. The CDR3 is 16 amino acids. V was shortened by 0 bases and J by 2 bases, with 12 bases between the two germline ends. Germline CDR1 is SGHRS and CDR2 is YFSETQ. CDR3 nucleotides: TGCGCCAGCAGCTTGGGAGGTCCCGGGGGCAATCAGCCCCAGCATTTT. Encoded protein: CASSLGGPGGNQPQHF.

V and J are TRBV28 and TRBJ2-2; TRBD1 matches at 8 bases. CDR1 and CDR2 from the germline V gene are MDHEN and SYDVKM. The V gene end was trimmed by 5 bases and the J gene end by 2 bases; junction bases not matched to a gene: 7. The CDR3 runs to 16 residues. The CDR3 coding sequence is TGTGCCAGCAGTCGTGGAGGACAGGGTAACACCGGGGAGCTGTTTTTT. It yields the protein CASSRGGQGNTGELFF.

Concerning this clonotype itself: The junction and the germline gene differ at one end; a read error may be behind it. This chain links TRBV7-2 with TRBJ2-5; possible D gene TRBD1, 6 bases. The CDR3 has 16 residues. Germline CDR1 reads SGHTA; CDR2 reads FQGNSA. CDR3 protein: CASSLARTDDGENQYF. The DNA for the CDR3 is TGTGCCAGCAGCTTAGCCAGGACAGACGATGGGGAGAACCAGTACTTC. Based on the CDR3 plus reference TRBV7-2 and TRBJ2-5, the full variable domain is GAGVSQSPSNKVTEKGKDVELRCDPISGHTALYWYRQSLGQGLEFLIYFQGNSAPDKSGLPSDRFSAERTGGSVSTLTIQRTQQEDSAVYLCASSLARTDDGENQYFGPGTRLLVL.

This clonotype was found a few times. V is TRBV4-2 and J is TRBJ2-1; TRBD2 matches at 14 bases. V lost 4 bases and J lost 0; bases outside the gene matches: 11. The CDR3 is made up of 20 amino acids. Germline values: CDR1 LGHNA, CDR2 YNFKEQ. In DNA form, the CDR3 reads TGTGCCAGCAGCCCTACCCCTGGACTAGCGGGGGGATCCTCCTACAATGAGCAGTTCTTC. Protein product: CASSPTPGLAGGSSYNEQFF.

This clonotype was seen more than once but under ten times. The chain has TRBV6-2 or TRBV6-3 and TRBJ2-1, with 7 bases identical to TRBD2. Germline CDR1 MNHEY, CDR2 SVGEGT. The CDR3 sequence is 14 residues long. V dropped 6 bases and J dropped 4; count of bases not matched to a gene: 6. CDR3 bases: TGTGCCAGCAGACAACCGGGACTATACAATGAGCAGTTCTTC. Translation: CASRQPGLYNEQFF.

J is TRBJ1-1 and V is TRBV7-9; no firm D call. CDR3 length equals 14 residues. Germline assignment: CDR1 SEHNR and CDR2 FQNEAQ (reference sequence). Trimming removed 7 bases from V and 4 bases from J, with 16 bases in between. Written as DNA, the CDR3 is TGTGCCAGCATCCGGAGGGAGTCGGGCACTGAAGCTTTCTTT. Translated, it gives CASIRRESGTEAFF. Full variable domain (rest looked up from reference TRBV7-9 and TRBJ1-1): DTGVSQNPRHKITKRGQNVTFRCDPISEHNRLYWYRQTLGQGPEFLTYFQNEAQLEKSRLLSDRFSAERPKGSFSTLEIQRTEQGDSAMYLCASIRRESGTEAFFGQGTRLTVV.

The J gene is TRBJ1-2, the V gene TRBV7-2; the D gene is possibly TRBD1 (5 bases). This CDR3 is 15 amino acids long. Trimming removed 3 bases from V and 6 bases from J, with 17 bases in between. Germline V gives CDR1 SGHTA, CDR2 FQGNSA. CDR3 sequence reads: CASSLVLGASDGYTF. The CDR3 DNA reads TGTGCCAGCAGCTTGGTCCTCGGGGCGTCCGATGGCTACACCTTC.

V gene TRBV7-9 combines with J gene TRBJ2-1, with 11 nucleotides matching TRBD2. The CDR3 loop spans 17 amino acids. V lost 4 bases to trimming and J lost 0 bases; unmatched junction nucleotides: 5. Per the germline V gene, CDR1 is SEHNR and CDR2 is FQNEAQ (reference sequence). The CDR3 coding sequence is TGTGCCAGCAGCTCGGGACTAGCGGCTAGCTCCTACAATGAGCAGTTCTTC. Translated, it gives CASSSGLAASSYNEQFF.